This T cell receptor (beta chain) was captured by sequencing in a study of T cell responses to AZD1222 COVID-19 vaccine. This clone was detected only once. The CDR3 totals 13 residues. Trimming took off 0 bases at V and 8 bases at J, with 10 bases between the two ends. Germline values: CDR1 MNHEY, CDR2 SVGAGI. This table comes from immunoSEQ multiplex PCR, and its TCRdb copy is limited to in-frame clones, with some not included. The data show under 200,000 clones, with over 85% seen just once and 3% to 5% held by the top ten. The sequence came from an adult in good health. The source material was peripheral blood, sampled on day 0 of AZD1222 vaccination. The gene calls are TRBV6-5 and TRBJ1-1; D is ambiguous. The CDR3 sequence: CASSYSFVQEAFF. The CDR3 DNA follows: TGTGCCAGCAGTTACTCGTTTGTGCAGGAAGCTTTCTTT.